Here is one TCR beta chain with its context. This receptor's antigen is unknown. Base qualities are not at hand, and no much larger clone is one base apart. This specimen belongs to a study of molecular identifiers for immune sequencing clone quantification (dated by TCRdb to 2016 to 2019). With regard to the full study: For a replicate experiment, RNA from roughly 20,000 or 100,000 naive CD8 T cells was divided into five aliquots, and four of the five aliquots were sequenced. This methods study used CD8 T cells to benchmark TCR RNA copy counting and molecular-identifier clustering-based TCR repertoire sequencing (MIDCIRS). Results the study describes overall, beyond this receptor: Without barcode sub-clustering, chimeric consensus sequences inflated TCR diversity; chimeras reached as high as 47%. Modeling gave about 3.2 recovered TCR RNA copies per cell versus 7.5 to 10 by digital PCR, implying 25% to 30% capture efficiency. Spiked-in Jurkat TCR RNA (approximately 10 copies' worth), which is not part of the donor repertoire, was contained in the naive libraries. In CMV-specific effector cells, over 98% of molecules were held by clones above 20 RNA copies, whereas under 1% of molecules were held by such clones in naive cells. Identical TCR molecules sharing a barcode could cause highly expanded clone sizes to be underestimated. Spiked-in Jurkat TCR RNA equal to a single cell's worth was reported to be detectable even within 1,100,000 naive CD8 T cells.

Libraries were constructed by PCR. Reads for this sample came from a NextSeq 500. Bulk TCR libraries were generated as previously described, with the TCR primers listed in Table S5 used. The Qiagen AllPrep DNA/RNA kit was used to purify total RNA. Before analysis, reads from multiple sequencing runs of the same library were pooled. The authors' analysis ran thus. Reads were retained only if their TCR constant sequence matched exactly, and those retained reads were trimmed to 150 nt and grouped according to their 12-nt molecular barcodes. Reads inside each barcode group were sub-clustered using a 15% Levenshtein threshold, and a quality-weighted consensus sequence was constructed for each RNA molecule. Non-functional sequences were filtered out, along with any lower-count sequence sitting one edit away from another sequence. Barcode sub-clusters with fewer than 20% of the maximum read count were removed, based on fitting two negative binomial distributions. TCRdb handled the public reads itself, with Q25 trimming in fastp and clone calling in MiXCR, and kept productive beta chains. CDR3 protein sequences are deduplicated, and each keeps its most common genes and DNA. Clone size and V and J calls follow TCRdb, not the original study. In all, the sample holds 90,000 to 120,000 distinct CDR3 sequences, and approximately 40% of those were seen once. The ten largest clones represent about 4.2% of the sample.

Libraries of naive CD8 T cells were generated from about 21,000 to 970,000 sorted cells, with 10%, 30% or 50% of the purified RNA used. Naive CD8 T cells, defined as CD8+CD4-CCR7+CD45RA+, were FACS-sorted into RLT Plus buffer on a BD FACSAria II. Detection sensitivity was tested by spiking Jurkat RNA equal to some 10 TCR copies' worth into samples containing about 17,000-1,000,000 naive CD8 T cells. CD8 T cells were enriched using RosetteSep CD8+ T Cell Enrichment Cocktail and Ficoll-Paque, and the enriched cells then underwent ACK red cell lysis. Trimming takes 7 bases off V and 6 bases off J; junction bases not matched to a gene: 12. The CDR3 runs 17 residues from the cysteine to the phenylalanine. The CDR3 DNA has 51 bases and is translated from base 1. According to the germline V gene, CDR1 reads ENHRY and CDR2 reads SYGVKD.

This TCR was recovered from a human donor in good health. Some libraries in this study had Jurkat cell RNA spiked in. The sequence is built from TRBV10-3 and TRBJ2-2; 12 central nucleotides agree with TRBD2. Material: naive CD8+ T cells from blood, with Jurkat cell RNA spiked in. This sample's cell subset or site label indicates: FACS-sorted CD8+CD4-CCR7+CD45RA+ naive T cells. The nucleotide sequence reads TGTGCCATCAATGCCCTAGCGGGAGGGCCAAGCCCCGGGGAGCTGTTTTTT. Translation gives CAINALAGGPSPGELFF.